What follows are 22 T cell receptor beta chains derived from one specimen sequenced in a study of T cells in Graves' hyperthyroidism and ophthalmopathy. Researchers amplified the TCR beta CDR3 regions from RNA transcripts. First-round RT-PCR targeting the TCR CDR3 was performed with the HTBI primer set. TCRdb called the multiplex PCR reads again in MiXCR, with one record for every CDR3 protein. Of nearly 750,000 distinct CDR3 sequences in the sample, 35% were seen once. Sample: blood. Receptors were obtained from a woman aged 40 to 49 with Graves' hyperthyroidism.

Of note for this clonotype: A much larger clone lies one base from this, so it may be a read error. The chain recombines TRBV7-2 with TRBJ1-5; no reliable D call. There are 15 residues in the CDR3. The V gene's germline CDR1 is SGHTA and CDR2 FQGNSA. As DNA, the CDR3 is TGTGCCAGCAGCTACGGGTCGTTTAGCAATCGGCCCCAGCATTTT. This codes for CASSYGSFSNRPQHF.

The chain joins TRBV7-2 to TRBJ1-1; TRBD1 is a possible D gene (6 bases). This CDR3 has 14 amino acids. Between the trimmed V and J ends, which lost 5 bases and 3 bases, there was a span of 13 bases. The germline V gene has CDR1 SGHTA and CDR2 FQGNSA. CDR3: CASSRPGGYTEAFF. The CDR3 DNA sequence: TGTGCCAGCAGCCGCCCGGGGGGCTACACTGAAGCTTTCTTT.

This clonotype turned up a few times. The chain uses TRBV5-4 and TRBJ1-2; D uncertain. This CDR3 is 15 amino acids long. With 2 bases removed from V and 8 bases from J, the gap between germline ends came to 19 bases. From germline, CDR1 is SGHNT and CDR2 YYREEE (reference sequence). CDR3 protein: CASSFLRTQKGGYTF. The CDR3 coding sequence is TGTGCCAGCAGCTTCCTCCGGACTCAAAAGGGCGGCTACACCTTC.

This sequence joins TRBV19 and TRBJ1-6; no firm D call. The V end lost 7 bases, the J end lost 6 bases, and 13 bases lay between the germline ends. Germline V gene data show CDR1 as LNHDA and CDR2 as SQIVND (reference sequence). The CDR3 loop spans 14 amino acids. The CDR3 region is CASTTSGSNSPLHF. The CDR3 DNA is TGTGCCAGTACCACCTCGGGGAGTAATTCACCCCTCCACTTT.

CDR3 in DNA: TGTGCCATCCGCGGGGGACAAACCTACGAGCAGTACTTC. As protein: CAIRGGQTYEQYF. This rearrangement joins TRBV10-3 to TRBJ2-7, with a weak D call TRBD2 (7 bases). V lost 8 bases to trimming and J lost 2 bases, with 13 bases between them. This CDR3 contains 13 residues. Looked up from germline, CDR1 is ENHRY and CDR2 is SYGVKD.

The J gene is TRBJ2-2, the V gene TRBV5-1; D may be TRBD1 (6 bases). V lost 0 bases to trimming and J lost 3 bases, with 9 bases between them. The V gene's germline CDR1 is SGHRS and CDR2 YFSETQ. The CDR3 spans 15 residues. The CDR3 here is CASSLVAGDTGELFF. CDR3 bases: TGCGCCAGCAGCTTGGTTGCAGGGGACACCGGGGAGCTGTTTTTT.

Many counts were recorded for this clonotype. The J gene is TRBJ1-3, the V gene TRBV12-3 or TRBV12-4; D is ambiguous. The V and J ends lost 2 bases and 0 bases respectively, with 5 bases between them. The CDR3 runs 14 residues. CDR3 in DNA: TGTGCCAGCAGTTTATCTTACTCTGGAAACACCATATATTTT. Its translation: CASSLSYSGNTIYF.

This clonotype was counted between two and nine times. The V and J genes are TRBV14 and TRBJ2-7; D is undetermined. V gave up 0 bases and J gave up 3 bases, with 18 bases separating them. Germline V CDR1 and CDR2: SGHDN, FVKESK. This CDR3 contains 17 residues. CDR3 amino acids: CASSQDSPTPRHYEQYF. CDR3 sequence (DNA): TGTGCCAGCAGCCAAGATTCCCCGACGCCCCGGCACTACGAGCAGTACTTC.

This clonotype has more than one count but fewer than ten. The chain links TRBV7-2 to TRBJ2-5, with D tentatively TRBD1 or TRBD2 (5 bases each). Germline values: CDR1 SGHTA, CDR2 FQGNSA. V dropped 5 bases and J dropped 7 bases, with 32 bases sitting between them. The CDR3 length is 19 residues. The CDR3 bases are TGTGCCAGCAGCCCCTTGGGAGCTGATCCCCGGGGCTATGGCGGGACCCAGTACTTC. Translation: CASSPLGADPRGYGGTQYF. Together with reference TRBV7-2 and TRBJ2-5, the CDR3 gives the full variable domain: GAGVSQSPSNKVTEKGKDVELRCDPISGHTALYWYRQSLGQGLEFLIYFQGNSAPDKSGLPSDRFSAERTGGSVSTLTIQRTQQEDSAVYLCASSPLGADPRGYGGTQYFGPGTRLLVL.

The CDR3 spells CASSVEAGTGFRTEAFF. The CDR3 DNA is TGTGCCAGCAGCGTAGAGGCAGGGACAGGGTTTCGCACTGAAGCTTTCTTT. The gene calls are TRBV9 and TRBJ1-1; TRBD1 matches 9 bases. J was trimmed by 4 bases and V by 0 bases; bases with no gene match: 10. CDR1 and CDR2 from the germline V gene are SGDLS and YYNGEE. This CDR3 is built from 17 residues.

This clonotype was detected a few times. The gene calls are TRBV10-2 and TRBJ1-2, with D hard to call. Germline values: CDR1 WSHSY, CDR2 SAAADI. This CDR3 contains 16 residues. Trimming pared 0 bases from V and 2 bases from J, leaving 13 bases between. The CDR3 spells CASSESGSLINYGYTF. The DNA of the CDR3 is TGCGCCAGCAGTGAGTCGGGGTCCCTTATAAACTATGGCTACACCTTC.

This clonotype appeared many times. The CDR3 spells CSVATGTLNTGELFF. CDR3 DNA: TGCAGCGTTGCTACAGGGACATTGAACACCGGGGAGCTGTTTTTT. The chain links TRBV29-1 to TRBJ2-2; D possibly corresponds to TRBD1 (6 bases). V was shortened by 4 bases and J by 1 base, with 13 bases between the two germline ends. The CDR3 is 15 amino acids. Germline CDR1 reads SQVTM; CDR2 reads ANQGSEA.

The genes are TRBV9 and TRBJ1-2, with TRBD1 matching over 7 bases. CDR3 size: 15 residues. The V gene end was trimmed by 2 bases and the J gene end by 8 bases; junction bases not matched to a gene: 12. Germline V CDR1 and CDR2: SGDLS, YYNGEE. Written as DNA, the CDR3 is TGTGCCAGCAGCGTCGACGGAGGGACAGCTGTCGGCTACACCTTC. Protein: CASSVDGGTAVGYTF.

This rearrangement joins TRBV5-1 to TRBJ1-6, with D perhaps TRBD1 (6 bases). The V and J ends lost 4 bases and 7 bases respectively, with 12 bases between them. CDR3 length: 14 residues. Per the germline V gene, CDR1 is SGHRS and CDR2 is YFSETQ. In DNA form, the CDR3 reads TGCGCCAGCAGCGAACAGGGAGACAATTCACCCCTCCACTTT. Its translation is CASSEQGDNSPLHF.

Many counts were recorded for this clonotype. This chain connects TRBV2 to TRBJ2-5, with D tentatively TRBD2 (7 bases). This CDR3 has 14 amino acids. V was trimmed by 7 bases and J by 4 bases, leaving 16 bases between them. CDR1 SNHLY and CDR2 FYNNEI come from the germline V gene. The CDR3 nucleotides are TGTGCCAGCATTGAGGGAGGGGGTCGAGAGACCCAGTACTTC. Translation: CASIEGGGRETQYF.

This clonotype showed up many times. The chain employs TRBV7-8 and TRBJ2-7; 7 bases are shared with TRBD1. Germline V gene data show CDR1 as SGHVS and CDR2 as FQNEAQ. CDR3 length: 15 amino acids. After removal of 1 base from V and 4 bases from J, the junction contained 7 bases not matched to a gene. The CDR3, as DNA: TGTGCCAGCAGCTTAGAGGGGGCCAACTCTTACGAGCAGTACTTC. Translated, it gives CASSLEGANSYEQYF.

To note about this clonotype: A much larger clone sits a single nucleotide away, making a read error possible. The chain has TRBV7-2 and TRBJ1-1, with D perhaps matching TRBD1 (5 bases). This CDR3 region has 13 residues. Trimming took off 8 bases at V and 11 bases at J, with 21 bases between the two ends. Germline V gives CDR1 SGHTA, CDR2 FQGNSA. The CDR3 region has the DNA TGTGCCAGCGGCGTAGCACCGGGGCTTGAGGCTTTCTTT. Its translation: CASGVAPGLEAFF.

This clonotype was seen more than once but under ten times. The rearrangement links TRBV12-3 or TRBV12-4 to TRBJ1-4; D remains unclear. With 6 bases removed from V and 5 bases from J, the gap between germline ends came to 10 bases. The CDR3 contains 13 residues. The CDR3 DNA sequence: TGTGCCAGCAGATTCTTAGAGAATGAAAAACTGTTTTTT. Translation gives CASRFLENEKLFF.

This clonotype was counted a few times. CDR3 bases: TGTGCCAGCAGGTTATCCTGGGACGAGCAGTACTTC. Translating it yields CASRLSWDEQYF. The chain recombines TRBV6-6 with TRBJ2-7; D not certain. The CDR3 length is 12 residues. V lost 6 bases to trimming and J lost 5 bases, with 11 bases between them. CDR1 is MNHNY, CDR2 SVGAGI, per germline (reference sequence).

The chain combines TRBV9 with TRBJ1-4, with TRBD1 matching over 7 bases. CDR1 SGDLS and CDR2 YYNGEE come from the germline V gene. Germline trimming cut 3 bases from V and 7 bases from J; bases unmatched to any gene: 6. The CDR3 length is 14 residues. The CDR3 here is CASSAQGKFEKLFF. The CDR3 region has the DNA TGTGCCAGCAGCGCACAGGGGAAATTTGAAAAACTGTTTTTT.

The gene calls are TRBV7-8 and TRBJ2-1; 7 nucleotides agree with TRBD2. CDR3 length: 15 residues. CDR1 SGHVS and CDR2 FQNEAQ come from the germline V gene. V shed 4 bases, J shed 1 base, and the junction held 4 bases outside the gene matches. CDR3: CASSWALASYNEQFF. DNA of the CDR3: TGTGCCAGCAGCTGGGCACTAGCGTCCTACAATGAGCAGTTCTTC.

For this clonotype: A read error may account for a junction end that differs from germline. V gene TRBV19 combines with J gene TRBJ1-4, with a tentative D call TRBD1 (5 bases). This CDR3 contains 14 residues. CDR1 is LNHDA, CDR2 SQIVND, per germline (reference sequence). The chain's CDR3 is CASSIGGTNEELFF. Written as DNA, the CDR3 is TGTGCCAGTAGTATAGGAGGGACTAATGAAGAACTGTTTTTT.